A single T cell receptor (beta chain) is shown here with its context. The antigen remains unidentified. CDR1 is KGHSH and CDR2 is LQKENI in the germline V gene. V was pared by 3 bases and J by 2 bases, with 21 bases between. CDR3 size: 18 residues. The entry originates in a study of cytomegalovirus exposure and HLA in healthy donors. Study conclusions and caveats: Using a false discovery rate of 0.05, a later analysis showed that fewer than 20,000 TCR beta sequences were associated with HLA alleles. A few CMV-associated chains proved CMV antigen-specific in vitro.

PCR amplification relied on 60 Vbeta primers (plus 13 Jbeta primers). Here immunoSEQ multiplex PCR was the method, and the copy in TCRdb shows in-frame clones only, minus some. The sample gives more than 110,000 clones, roughly 77% of which show up once; roughly 2% is in the top ten. Sequencing was carried out using PBMCs. The chain couples TRBV18 to TRBJ2-3, with D perhaps TRBD1 (5 bases). The TCR sequence derives from a man aged 25-45 years in good health and CMV-seronegative. The CDR3 region has the DNA TGTGCCAGCTCACCCCGTATGAGTCAGGGCAGATCCACAGATACGCAGTATTTT. Protein product: CASSPRMSQGRSTDTQYF.